This TCR beta chain stems from a study of a mutant IDH1 vaccine in newly diagnosed glioma. The overall study: Vaccine dosing followed radiotherapy by 4-6 weeks, or accompanied temozolomide cycles. Prior therapy was radiotherapy, temozolomide, or both; most received both. Of treated patients, about 60% were men and about 38% women, averaging roughly 37 years.

Trimming cost V 1 base and J 0 bases; bases outside gene matches: 5. CDR1 and CDR2 (germline): SGHTA, FQGNSA. CDR3 length equals 16 residues. Time point of the sample: week 5, during vaccination. The content of each vaccine dose was 300 ug of mutant IDH1 20-mer peptide, and topical imiquimod accompanied it. This clone was seen just once. What it recognizes is unknown. Sequencing was performed with immunoSEQ multiplex PCR; in TCRdb, only in-frame clones are kept and a portion is missing. The data contain around 51,000 clones, over 75% of them seen just once; the ten biggest clones take up under 2%. Material: PBMCs, obtained from a glioma patient whose treatment included an IDH1 peptide vaccine. The receptor was derived from a woman aged 35 to 49 with glioma. This chain links TRBV7-2 with TRBJ2-7, with TRBD2 matching over 8 bases. CDR3 amino acids: CASSLVGGGSSYEQYF. Here the CDR3 DNA reads TGTGCCAGCAGCTTAGTGGGCGGGGGGAGCTCCTACGAGCAGTACTTC.